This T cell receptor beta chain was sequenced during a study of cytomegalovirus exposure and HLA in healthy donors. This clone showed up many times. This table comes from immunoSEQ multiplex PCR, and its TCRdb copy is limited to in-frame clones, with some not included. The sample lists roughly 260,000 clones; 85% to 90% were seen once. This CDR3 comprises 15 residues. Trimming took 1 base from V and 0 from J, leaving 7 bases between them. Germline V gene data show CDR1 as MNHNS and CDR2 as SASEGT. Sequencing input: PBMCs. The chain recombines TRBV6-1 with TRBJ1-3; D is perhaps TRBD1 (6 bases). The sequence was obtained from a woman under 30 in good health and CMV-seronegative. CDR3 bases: TGTGCCAGCAGTGAAGAAGGGGGCTCTGGAAACACCATATATTTT. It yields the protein CASSEEGGSGNTIYF.